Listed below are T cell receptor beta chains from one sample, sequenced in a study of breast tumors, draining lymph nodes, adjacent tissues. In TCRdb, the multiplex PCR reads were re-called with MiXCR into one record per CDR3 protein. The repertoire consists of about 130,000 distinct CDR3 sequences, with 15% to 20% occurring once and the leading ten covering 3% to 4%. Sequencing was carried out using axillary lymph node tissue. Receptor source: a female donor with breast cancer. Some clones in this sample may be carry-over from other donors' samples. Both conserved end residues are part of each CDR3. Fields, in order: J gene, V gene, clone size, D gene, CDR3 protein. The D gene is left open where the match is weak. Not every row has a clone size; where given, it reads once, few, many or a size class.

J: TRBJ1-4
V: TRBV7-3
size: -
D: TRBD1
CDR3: CASKPGTGPTNGKLFF

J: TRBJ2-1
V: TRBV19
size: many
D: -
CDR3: CASTRDPNSEQFF

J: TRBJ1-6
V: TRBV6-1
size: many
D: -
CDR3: CASKVVISSPLHF

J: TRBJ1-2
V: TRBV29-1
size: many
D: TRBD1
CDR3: CSVWDRARDYGYTF

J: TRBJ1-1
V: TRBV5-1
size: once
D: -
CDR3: CASSSPSGREAFF

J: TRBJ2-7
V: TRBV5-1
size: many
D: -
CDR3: CASSPPTVTHEQYF

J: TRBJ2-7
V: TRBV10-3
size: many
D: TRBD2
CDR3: CAISTSEFYEQYF

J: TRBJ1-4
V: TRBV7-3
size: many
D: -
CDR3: CASTCGKLFF

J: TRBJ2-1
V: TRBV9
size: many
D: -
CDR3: CASSFTDGQDAYNEQFF

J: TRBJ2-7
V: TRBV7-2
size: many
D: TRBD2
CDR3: CASSSYSGDLEQYF

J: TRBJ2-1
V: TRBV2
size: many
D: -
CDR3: CASSLGPSEEQFF

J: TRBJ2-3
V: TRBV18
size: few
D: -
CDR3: CASSPLSGRTDTQYF

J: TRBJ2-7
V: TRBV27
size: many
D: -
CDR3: CASWGPYEQYF

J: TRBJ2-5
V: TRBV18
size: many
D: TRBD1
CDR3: CASSPATGGQETQYF

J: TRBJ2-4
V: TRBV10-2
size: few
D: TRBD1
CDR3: CASSESTGSNIQYF

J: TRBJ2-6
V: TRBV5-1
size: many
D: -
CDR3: CASTRGGSGANVLTF

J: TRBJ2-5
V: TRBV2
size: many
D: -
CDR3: CATHRDIQETQYF

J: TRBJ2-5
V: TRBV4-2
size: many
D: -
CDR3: CASSQGSRIYQETQYF

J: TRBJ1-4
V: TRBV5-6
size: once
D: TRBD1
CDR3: CASSLTGQNEKPFF

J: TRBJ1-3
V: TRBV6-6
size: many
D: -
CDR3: CASSFSSPNSGNTIYF

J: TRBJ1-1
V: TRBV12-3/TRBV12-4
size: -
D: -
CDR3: CASSLDSTNTEAFF

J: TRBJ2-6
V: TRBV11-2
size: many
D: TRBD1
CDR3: CASSVGQSSGANVLTF

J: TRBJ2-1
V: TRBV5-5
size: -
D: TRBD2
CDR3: CASSPPGLAYYNEQFF

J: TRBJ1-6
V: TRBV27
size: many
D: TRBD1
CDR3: CASSSRTGRSSPLHF

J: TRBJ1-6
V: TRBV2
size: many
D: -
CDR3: CASSQGIGSPLHF

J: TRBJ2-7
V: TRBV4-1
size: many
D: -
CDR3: CASSQEGGGGEQYF

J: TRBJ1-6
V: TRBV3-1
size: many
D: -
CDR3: CASSQEDYPGGSPLHF

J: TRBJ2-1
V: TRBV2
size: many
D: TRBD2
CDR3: CASSAERGSYNEQFF

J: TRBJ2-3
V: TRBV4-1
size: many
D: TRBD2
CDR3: CASSRTGTRGGRTDTQYF

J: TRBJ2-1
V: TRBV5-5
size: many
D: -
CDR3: CASSLGGFVDEQFF

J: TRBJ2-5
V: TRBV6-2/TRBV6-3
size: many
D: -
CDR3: CASSYYMRETQYF

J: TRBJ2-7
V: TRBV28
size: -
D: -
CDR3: CASSPLADEQYF

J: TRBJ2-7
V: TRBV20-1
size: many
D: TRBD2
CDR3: CSARDLLASGSYEQYF

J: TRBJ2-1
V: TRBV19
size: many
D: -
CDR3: CASSILGGVNEQFF

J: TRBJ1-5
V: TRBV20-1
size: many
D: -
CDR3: CSARAVLGNQPQHF

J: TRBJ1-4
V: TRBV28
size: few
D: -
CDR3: CASSSGGYAWDLFF

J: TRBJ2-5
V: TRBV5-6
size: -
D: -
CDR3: CASSRRGGTQETQYF

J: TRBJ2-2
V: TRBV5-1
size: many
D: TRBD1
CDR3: CASSFGDREGGTGELFF

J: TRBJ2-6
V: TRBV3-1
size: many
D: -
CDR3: CASSHGNSGANVLTF

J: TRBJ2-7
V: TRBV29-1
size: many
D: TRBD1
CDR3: CSVAGTELYEQYF

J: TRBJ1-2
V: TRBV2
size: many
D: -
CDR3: CASSGGYGYTF

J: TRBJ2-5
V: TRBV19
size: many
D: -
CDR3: CASNTGTGGRETQYF

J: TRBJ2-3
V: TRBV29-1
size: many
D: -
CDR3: CSVDGPNTDTQYF

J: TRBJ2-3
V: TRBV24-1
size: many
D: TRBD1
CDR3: CATSDSSGQSTDTQYF

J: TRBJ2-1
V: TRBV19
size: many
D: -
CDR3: CASSQFLAGTYNEQFF

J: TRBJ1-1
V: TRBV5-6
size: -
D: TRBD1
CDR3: CASSWDRDGEAFF

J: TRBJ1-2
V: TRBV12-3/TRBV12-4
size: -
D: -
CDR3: CASSLTLRSFEGYTF

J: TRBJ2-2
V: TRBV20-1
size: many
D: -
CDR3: CSAINTNTGELFF

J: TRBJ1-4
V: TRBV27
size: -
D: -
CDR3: CASSPLGRGQNEKLFF

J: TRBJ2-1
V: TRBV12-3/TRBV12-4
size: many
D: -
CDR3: CASRRLVNEQFF